These T cell receptor beta chains were read from a single sample in a study of T cell repertoires in cytomegalovirus infection. TCRdb reprocessed the reads with MiXCR, giving one entry per CDR3 protein. The sample consists of around 300,000 distinct CDR3 sequences, 20% to 25% of them appearing once. The antigens for these receptors are not known. The specimen was cultured PBMCs, collected from culture after CMV antigen stimulation. All receptors come from a human donor in good health (CMV status not recorded). Some clones in this sample may be carry-over from other donors' samples. Both conserved end residues are part of each CDR3. Each record gives: D gene, V gene, CDR3 protein. D genes are given only for firm matches.

>.|TRBV12-3/TRBV12-4
CASRDGPSSYNEQFF
>.|TRBV6-4
CASSDVAMSSYNEQFF
>.|TRBV2
CASSGMTGTNEKLFF
>.|TRBV6-2/TRBV6-3
CASRTRGGNTEAFF
>.|TRBV28
CASSFWHANYGYTF
>TRBD1|TRBV27
CASSLGGQGQGYTF
>.|TRBV20-1
CSARDPQGIGKLFF
>.|TRBV7-9
CASSLVGGAYNEQFF
>TRBD1|TRBV7-9
CASSLTRTGGANQPQHF
>.|TRBV4-1
CASSQDKGGYGYTF
>TRBD2|TRBV27
CASSRGLAGEIYEQYF
>.|TRBV7-2
CASSLRQTTDTQYF
>.|TRBV2
CASSEMTMGGTEAFF
>TRBD2|TRBV10-3
CAIGTSVNEQFF
>.|TRBV7-2
CASSYGTARASGNTIYF
>.|TRBV27
CVSRGIGPREQYF
>TRBD1|TRBV5-5
CASSLQNRDRVNIQYF
>TRBD1|TRBV27
CASSLGTGSPLFF
>TRBD2|TRBV15
CATSRVAGGVNEQFF
>TRBD2|TRBV6-4
CASSESSGSPDTQYF
>.|TRBV7-2
CASSKSRGDTQYF
>TRBD2|TRBV18
CASSPGLPGLANQETQYF
>TRBD1|TRBV18
CASSPNRGARTEAFF
>.|TRBV20-1
CSVGGKHNTGELFF
>TRBD1|TRBV7-2
CASSPGTGTFF
>TRBD2|TRBV6-1
CASSMAGVPTDTQYF
>.|TRBV30
CAWSLLGGQPQHF
>TRBD1|TRBV12-3/TRBV12-4
CASSQTGSNEKLFF
>.|TRBV7-2
CASSLDGIPGNTIYF
>.|TRBV7-2
CASSPRGGASNEKLFF
>.|TRBV20-1
CSATGGADIQYF
>.|TRBV15
CATSSGWLFYGLAKNIQYF
>.|TRBV7-2
CASSFGRRSTDTQYF
>.|TRBV12-5
CASGLVGETQYF
>.|TRBV20-1
CSAREARRANEQFF
>TRBD2|TRBV11-2
CASSPRTGLAGRGNEQFF
>TRBD2|TRBV6-6
CSCRERETYEQFF
>.|TRBV5-1
CASSLKSLGGANTEAFF
>TRBD2|TRBV27
CANSSRTSGSIEQYF
>.|TRBV12-3/TRBV12-4
CASSSSFTQYF
>.|TRBV7-2
CASSLRLWTGELFF